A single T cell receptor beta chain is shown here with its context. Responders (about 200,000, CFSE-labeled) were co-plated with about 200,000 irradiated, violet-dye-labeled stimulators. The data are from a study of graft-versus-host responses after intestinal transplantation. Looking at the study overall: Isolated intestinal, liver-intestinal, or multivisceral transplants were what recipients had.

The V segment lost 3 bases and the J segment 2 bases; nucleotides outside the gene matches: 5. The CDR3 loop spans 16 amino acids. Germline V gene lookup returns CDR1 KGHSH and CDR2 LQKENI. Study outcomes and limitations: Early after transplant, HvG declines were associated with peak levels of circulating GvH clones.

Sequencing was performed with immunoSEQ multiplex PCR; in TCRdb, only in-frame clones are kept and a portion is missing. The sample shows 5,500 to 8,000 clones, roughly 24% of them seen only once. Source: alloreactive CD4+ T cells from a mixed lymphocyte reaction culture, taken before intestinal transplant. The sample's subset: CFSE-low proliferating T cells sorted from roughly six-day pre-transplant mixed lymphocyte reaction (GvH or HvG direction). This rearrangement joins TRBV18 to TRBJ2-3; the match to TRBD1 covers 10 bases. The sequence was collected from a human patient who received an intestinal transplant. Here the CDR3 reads CASSPTGTGATDTQYF. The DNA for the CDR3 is TGTGCCAGCTCACCCACCGGGACAGGGGCCACAGATACGCAGTATTTT.